This entry lists 26 T cell receptor beta chains sequenced from one sample in a study of cytomegalovirus exposure and HLA in healthy donors. Use of 60 Vbeta and 13 Jbeta primers characterized the PCR. The method was immunoSEQ multiplex PCR; TCRdb's version includes in-frame clones alone and lacks a portion of them. The table records roughly 100,000 clones, roughly 73% of them present only once. Sequencing input: PBMCs. These receptors all come from a man in his forties in good health and CMV-seronegative.

The chain links TRBV5-1 to TRBJ1-2, with D maybe TRBD1 (5 bases). CDR3 length: 16 residues. CDR1 is SGHRS, CDR2 YFSETQ, per germline. Trimming removed 3 bases at V and 5 bases at J, with 20 bases between. The CDR3 region has the DNA TGCGCCAGCAGCTGGGGGGACTCGAGGCTTTCGTATGGCTACACCTTC. Its protein product is CASSWGDSRLSYGYTF.

The rearrangement links TRBV6-5 to TRBJ1-5, with a weak D call TRBD1 (5 bases). The V gene lost 5 bases and the J gene lost 7 bases, with 12 bases spanning the gap. The CDR3 is 13 residues long. Germline V gene data show CDR1 as MNHEY and CDR2 as SVGAGI. CDR3 coding DNA: TGTGCCAGCAGTGGGGAACGGGGGCAGCCCCAGCATTTT. Translating it yields CASSGERGQPQHF.

The chain's CDR3 is CASSPRNTEAFF. The CDR3 bases are TGTGCCAGCTCACCTAGGAACACTGAAGCTTTCTTT. The chain links TRBV18 to TRBJ1-1; D unclear. Per germline, CDR1 KGHSH and CDR2 LQKENI. CDR3 length: 12 amino acids. Trimming took 3 bases from V and 1 from J, leaving 3 bases between them.

The chain uses TRBV18 and TRBJ2-3, with TRBD1 matching over 7 bases. The germline gives CDR1 KGHSH, CDR2 LQKENI. The CDR3 consists of 14 residues. Trimming took 3 bases from V and 2 from J; bases not matched to a gene: 2. In nucleotides, the CDR3 is TGTGCCAGCTCACCGGGACAGTACACAGATACGCAGTATTTT. This translates into CASSPGQYTDTQYF.

The gene calls are TRBV6-1 and TRBJ1-4, with 7 nucleotides matching TRBD1. The CDR3 length is 15 residues. The V segment lost 6 bases and the J segment 7 bases; nucleotides outside the gene matches: 11. Germline lookup yields CDR1 MNHNS and CDR2 SASEGT. Written as DNA, the CDR3 is TGTGCCAGCAGCGCCGACAGGGTTAATTCTGAAAAACTGTTTTTT. Translating gives CASSADRVNSEKLFF.

The CDR3 DNA reads as TGTGCCAGCAGCTTAGCTGGCGAGGCCGGGGAGCTGTTTTTT. The encoded protein is CASSLAGEAGELFF. V is TRBV7-2 and J is TRBJ2-2; no clear D. The CDR3 has 14 amino acids. V shed 0 bases and J shed 6 bases, with 8 bases lying between them. Per the germline V gene, CDR1 is SGHTA and CDR2 is FQGNSA.

The chain recombines TRBV27 with TRBJ1-4; TRBD1 agrees at 8 bases. The CDR3 is 13 residues long. Germline values: CDR1 MNHEY, CDR2 SMNVEV (reference sequence). Losses at the gene ends were 5 bases for V and 8 bases for J; bases not matched to a gene: 4. In nucleotides, the CDR3 is TGTGCCAGCAGTCCCTGGGACAGGGAAAAACTGTTTTTT. Translation gives CASSPWDREKLFF.

CDR3 coding DNA: TGTGCCAGCAGAAGAGTTGGGGGCCTGAACACTGAAGCTTTCTTT. Translated: CASRRVGGLNTEAFF. The chain employs TRBV6-1 and TRBJ1-1; tentative D call: TRBD1 (6 bases). Germline CDR1 and CDR2: MNHNS and SASEGT. The CDR3 is made up of 15 amino acids. V dropped 6 bases and J dropped 0 bases, with 14 bases sitting between them.

V gene TRBV7-9 combines with J gene TRBJ1-2; TRBD1 matches at 7 bases. This CDR3 is built from 16 residues. The V gene end was trimmed by 7 bases and the J gene end by 0 bases; junction bases not matched to a gene: 11. Germline CDR1 is SEHNR and CDR2 is FQNEAQ (reference sequence). The CDR3 is CASIPTTTGSNYGYTF. DNA for the CDR3: TGTGCCAGCATCCCAACCACGACAGGGTCTAACTATGGCTACACCTTC.

The chain links TRBV7-3 to TRBJ2-3; D may be TRBD1 (6 bases). From germline, CDR1 is SGHTA and CDR2 FQGTGA. V lost 1 base and J lost 2, with 13 bases in between. The CDR3 length is 16 residues. The CDR3 loop is CASSLNPQGNTDTQYF. The CDR3 bases are TGTGCCAGCAGCTTAAACCCCCAGGGGAACACAGATACGCAGTATTTT.

The chain carries TRBV2 and TRBJ2-3; TRBD2 matches at 9 bases. Germline values: CDR1 SNHLY, CDR2 FYNNEI. The CDR3 contains 15 residues. With 7 bases clipped from V and 6 bases from J, the junction kept 11 bases outside the gene matches. CDR3 residues: CASTGSSGGLDTQYF. CDR3 DNA sequence: TGTGCCAGCACCGGGAGTAGCGGGGGATTGGATACGCAGTATTTT.

The gene calls are TRBV19 and TRBJ1-1, with D possibly being TRBD1 (5 bases). This CDR3 has 14 amino acids. The germline CDR1 and CDR2 sequences are LNHDA and SQIVND (reference sequence). The ends were cut back, 6 bases at V and 4 bases at J, with 15 bases in the middle. The CDR3 sequence: CASRPRRGSTEAFF. The CDR3 DNA sequence: TGTGCCAGTAGACCCAGGAGGGGAAGCACTGAAGCTTTCTTT.

The chain employs TRBV7-2 and TRBJ2-2, with 10 nucleotides matching TRBD2. From germline, CDR1 is SGHTA and CDR2 FQGNSA. The CDR3 extends over 16 amino acids. V lost 3 bases and J lost 8; bases outside the gene matches: 9. Here the CDR3 DNA reads TGTGCCAGCAGCTTGCAGCGGGGGGGTTTTTCAGGGGAGCTGTTTTTT. This encodes CASSLQRGGFSGELFF.

This clone came up a few times. V gene TRBV6-1 combines with J gene TRBJ2-3, with D unresolved. Germline values: CDR1 MNHNS, CDR2 SASEGT. V gave up 4 bases and J gave up 0 bases, with 11 bases separating them. The CDR3 spans 15 residues. The CDR3 protein is CASSGKISSTDTQYF. Written as DNA, the CDR3 is TGTGCCAGCAGTGGCAAGATAAGCAGCACAGATACGCAGTATTTT.

The rearrangement links TRBV5-1 to TRBJ1-3; D possibly corresponds to TRBD1 (6 bases). The CDR3 contains 17 residues. Germline V gene sequence: CDR1 SGHRS, CDR2 YFSETQ. V was cut by 0 bases and J by 0 bases, with 13 bases left in between. The CDR3 region is CASSLEGGPNSGNTIYF. CDR3 coding DNA: TGCGCCAGCAGCTTGGAAGGGGGACCCAACTCTGGAAACACCATATATTTT.

The V gene is TRBV7-2, the J gene TRBJ2-4, with 9 positions matching TRBD2. Germline V gene sequence: CDR1 SGHTA, CDR2 FQGNSA. The CDR3 consists of 16 residues. Trimming took 5 bases from V and 8 from J; bases not matched to a gene: 13. Written as DNA, the CDR3 is TGTGCCAGCAGCCCAACGCCGGGACTAGCAATACACATTCAGTACTTC. It is translated as CASSPTPGLAIHIQYF.

The rearrangement links TRBV5-6 to TRBJ1-1, with D possibly matching TRBD1 (5 bases). Germline V lookup: CDR1 SGHDT, CDR2 YYEEEE. The CDR3 length is 14 residues. The V gene lost 0 bases and the J gene lost 7 bases, with 13 bases spanning the gap. CDR3 nucleotides: TGTGCCAGCAGCTTGGTGGGGACTCGGAATGAAGCTTTCTTT. It translates to CASSLVGTRNEAFF.

The sample holds a few counts of this clone. The chain recombines TRBV11-3 with TRBJ2-1; D is unclear. V lost 2 bases and J 5 bases, leaving 7 bases between the germline ends. Germline-derived CDR1 and CDR2 are SGHNT and YENEEA. The CDR3 is made up of 13 amino acids. CDR3 DNA: TGTGCCAGCAGCTTAATGGCGGACAATGAGCAGTTCTTC. This encodes CASSLMADNEQFF.

This chain connects TRBV6-4 to TRBJ2-3, with 14 bases matching TRBD2. The CDR3 consists of 16 residues. Germline values: CDR1 MRHNA, CDR2 SNTAGT. The ends lost 5 bases at V and 4 bases at J; junction bases unmatched: 5. The CDR3 DNA is TGTGCCAGCAGTCCGACTAGCGGGGGGGCCTCAGATACGCAGTATTTT. Its protein is CASSPTSGGASDTQYF.

CDR3 nucleotides: TGTGCCAGCAGGACCTCCGGCCAGGGGGACAATCAGCCCCAGCATTTT. This gives the protein CASRTSGQGDNQPQHF. The V gene is TRBV5-8, the J gene TRBJ1-5, with TRBD1 identical over 7 bases. The germline V gene encodes CDR1 SGHTS and CDR2 YDEGEE. CDR3 length equals 16 residues. J was trimmed by 3 bases and V by 5 bases; bases with no gene match: 11.

The V call is TRBV13, the J call TRBJ2-3; 7 bases line up with TRBD2. Looked up from germline, CDR1 is PRHDT and CDR2 is FYEKMQ (reference sequence). The V gene end was trimmed by 3 bases and the J gene end by 0 bases; junction bases not matched to a gene: 3. This CDR3 spans 15 amino acids. In nucleotides, the CDR3 is TGTGCCAGCAGCTTCGCGGGAGCTAGCACAGATACGCAGTATTTT. Protein product: CASSFAGASTDTQYF.

This clone has just a few counts. This CDR3 reads CAGRGVSGANVLTF. Written as DNA, the CDR3 is TGTGCCGGGAGAGGTGTGTCTGGGGCCAACGTCCTGACTTTC. The rearrangement uses TRBV6-6 and TRBJ2-6; a possible D gene is TRBD2 (5 bases). The CDR3 is 14 residues long. V was shortened by 11 bases and J by 1 base, with 12 bases between the two germline ends. Germline V gene lookup returns CDR1 MNHNY and CDR2 SVGAGI (reference sequence).

The rearrangement joins TRBV7-8 to TRBJ2-7; D is possibly TRBD2 (5 bases). Germline V gene lookup returns CDR1 SGHVS and CDR2 FQNEAQ. V lost 0 bases to trimming and J lost 5 bases, with 14 bases between them. CDR3 length: 15 amino acids. The CDR3 spells CASSLAVAGIDEQYF. In nucleotides, the CDR3 is TGTGCCAGCAGCTTAGCAGTGGCGGGTATCGACGAGCAGTACTTC.

V usage is TRBV7-2 and J usage is TRBJ2-2; D is perhaps TRBD2 (7 bases). The CDR3 has 14 residues. Trimming removed 4 bases at V and 9 bases at J, with 15 bases between. Germline V gives CDR1 SGHTA, CDR2 FQGNSA. The CDR3 DNA is TGTGCCAGCAGCTCCGTGAGGGGGGGCCGGGAGCTGTTTTTT. Residues: CASSSVRGGRELFF.

The rearrangement links TRBV28 to TRBJ1-2, with D tentatively TRBD1 (5 bases). The V end was cut by 3 bases, the J end by 8 bases, with 13 bases between. This CDR3 spans 13 amino acids. The germline V gene encodes CDR1 MDHEN and CDR2 SYDVKM. CDR3 bases: TGTGCCAGCAGTTTGGTGCGGGGCGGCGGCTACACCTTC. Translation gives CASSLVRGGGYTF.

The rearrangement joins TRBV6-6 to TRBJ1-6, with D possibly matching TRBD1 (5 bases). The ends were cut back, 0 bases at V and 5 bases at J, with 8 bases in the middle. This CDR3 region has 15 residues. Germline V lookup: CDR1 MNHNY, CDR2 SVGAGI (reference sequence). The CDR3 loop reads CASSYSGGDNSPLHF. The CDR3 bases are TGTGCCAGCAGTTACTCGGGGGGGGATAATTCACCCCTCCACTTT.